These 30 T cell receptor beta chains were sequenced from one sample in a study of T cells in localized non-small cell lung cancer. Clones were read by immunoSEQ multiplex PCR, and TCRdb kept only the in-frame ones, dropping some. The sample yields roughly 14,000 clones, more than 65% seen once. Sequenced material: peripheral blood, taken before any cancer treatment. The receptor source for this set is a female donor older than 55 with stage I squamous cell lung carcinoma.

The J gene is TRBJ1-5, the V gene TRBV6-6; D not resolved. Germline loops: CDR1 MNHNY, CDR2 SVGAGI (reference sequence). The CDR3 sequence is 16 residues long. The V end was cut by 5 bases, the J end by 3 bases, with 17 bases between. CDR3 coding DNA: TGTGCCAGCAGTACTGAGCGGCGCGCCGACAATCAGCCCCAGCATTTT. The encoded protein is CASSTERRADNQPQHF.

The chain couples TRBV7-9 to TRBJ1-1; D gene uncertain. This CDR3 has 15 residues. The ends were cut back, 2 bases at V and 1 base at J, with 11 bases in the middle. In germline, CDR1 is SEHNR, CDR2 FQNEAQ (reference sequence). The CDR3 loop reads CASSLFSTGNTEAFF. The CDR3 DNA reads as TGTGCCAGCAGCTTATTCTCGACTGGGAACACTGAAGCTTTCTTT. Supplemented by reference TRBV7-9 and TRBJ1-1, the full variable domain reads DTGVSQNPRHKITKRGQNVTFRCDPISEHNRLYWYRQTLGQGPEFLTYFQNEAQLEKSRLLSDRFSAERPKGSFSTLEIQRTEQGDSAMYLCASSLFSTGNTEAFFGQGTRLTVV.

The chain combines TRBV6-1 with TRBJ1-1; D is unclear. Germline CDR1 reads MNHNS; CDR2 reads SASEGT. V lost 4 bases, J lost 4 bases, and 4 bases lay in between. CDR3 length equals 11 residues. CDR3 sequence (DNA): TGTGCCAGCAGTGTGGCCACTGAAGCTTTCTTT. It translates to CASSVATEAFF.

This clone has a single count. The J gene is TRBJ1-3, the V gene TRBV2; 8 positions agree with TRBD1. V lost 7 bases to trimming and J lost 4 bases; unmatched junction nucleotides: 9. The CDR3 totals 15 residues. Germline values: CDR1 SNHLY, CDR2 FYNNEI. The CDR3 bases are TGTGCCAGCACCGGACAGGGCCTCTCGGGAAACACCATATATTTT. Protein sequence: CASTGQGLSGNTIYF.

The V and J genes are TRBV6-5 and TRBJ2-1; D is uncertain. Germline-derived CDR1 and CDR2 are MNHEY and SVGAGI. The CDR3 is 15 residues long. The ends were cut back, 6 bases at V and 0 bases at J, with 12 bases in the middle. CDR3 bases: TGTGCCAGCAGGTTACAAGAAAGCTCCTACAATGAGCAGTTCTTC. The encoded protein is CASRLQESSYNEQFF.

The V and J genes are TRBV21-1 and TRBJ2-1; the D call of TRBD2 is as the table states it, not checked on the DNA. TRBV21-1 is assigned pseudogene status. The CDR3 has 18 residues. CDR3 coding DNA: TGTGCCAGCAGCCCCCTCGGACTAGCGGGGATTGTTGGAAATGAGCAGTTCTTC. Protein: CASSPLGLAGIVGNEQFF.

The rearrangement links TRBV7-8 to TRBJ2-7; 9 positions agree with TRBD2. The CDR3 runs 16 residues. Germline V gives CDR1 SGHVS, CDR2 FQNEAQ. V lost 2 bases, J lost 0 bases, and 5 bases stayed unmatched. The CDR3 region is CASSLPPAGGSYEQYF. The CDR3 coding sequence is TGTGCCAGCAGCTTACCGCCAGCGGGGGGCTCCTACGAGCAGTACTTC. Full variable domain (missing parts from reference TRBV7-8 and TRBJ2-7): GAGVSQSPRYKVAKRGQDVALRCDPISGHVSLFWYQQALGQGPEFLTYFQNEAQLDKSGLPSDRFFAERPEGSVSTLKIQRTQQEDSAVYLCASSLPPAGGSYEQYFGPGTRLTVT.

The chain is built from TRBV30 and TRBJ2-7, with D uncertain. This CDR3 spans 10 amino acids. Germline values: CDR1 GTSNPN, CDR2 SVGIG (reference sequence). Deletions cut 2 bases from V and 5 bases from J, with 4 bases between. The CDR3 here is CAWSRNEQYF. The CDR3 nucleotides are TGTGCCTGGAGTCGGAACGAGCAGTACTTC.

This clone appeared a few times. The genes are TRBV5-1 and TRBJ2-7, with D unclear. Germline loops: CDR1 SGHRS, CDR2 YFSETQ. V shed 0 bases and J shed 0 bases, with 4 bases lying between them. The CDR3 has 13 amino acids. CDR3 in DNA: TGCGCCAGCAGCTTGGGACACTCCTACGAGCAGTACTTC. Its translation: CASSLGHSYEQYF.

The chain carries TRBV25-1 and TRBJ2-3; D uncertain. Germline CDR1 reads MGHDK; CDR2 reads SYGVNS. The CDR3 has 13 residues. Trimming took 4 bases from V and 5 from J, leaving 10 bases between them. The CDR3 is CASSVPSVDTQYF. The CDR3 bases are TGTGCCAGCAGTGTCCCCTCGGTAGATACGCAGTATTTT.

This chain joins TRBV18 and TRBJ2-7; D assignment may be TRBD1 or TRBD2 (5 bases each). Looked up from germline, CDR1 is KGHSH and CDR2 is LQKENI. V lost 5 bases and J lost 1, with 12 bases in between. This CDR3 region has 14 residues. The chain's CDR3 is CASSSGTYSYEQYF. CDR3 DNA sequence: TGTGCCAGCTCATCCGGGACCTATTCCTACGAGCAGTACTTC. The full variable domain, rest sourced from reference TRBV18 and TRBJ2-7, is NAGVMQNPRHLVRRRGQEARLRCSPMKGHSHVYWYRQLPEEGLKFMVYLQKENIIDESGMPKERFSAEFPKEGPSILRIQQVVRGDSAAYFCASSSGTYSYEQYFGPGTRLTVT.

This sequence joins TRBV30 and TRBJ2-3, with TRBD1 matching 7 bases. V lost 4 bases, J lost 4 bases, and 11 bases stayed unmatched. There are 15 residues in the CDR3. Per the germline V gene, CDR1 is GTSNPN and CDR2 is SVGIG (reference sequence). The CDR3 loop is CAWTTRQGRPDTQYF. The CDR3 DNA sequence: TGTGCCTGGACTACCCGACAGGGCCGGCCAGATACGCAGTATTTT.

The V and J genes are TRBV7-6 and TRBJ1-6; perhaps TRBD1 as D (5 bases). Trimming took 5 bases from V and 8 from J, leaving 16 bases between them. The germline V gene encodes CDR1 SGHVS and CDR2 FNYEAQ. The CDR3 has 15 amino acids. CDR3 coding DNA: TGTGCCAGCAGCGTAGACCCGGGACCCTATTCACCCCTCCACTTT. Protein: CASSVDPGPYSPLHF. Complete variable domain (other parts from reference TRBV7-6 and TRBJ1-6): GAGVSQSPRYKVTKRGQDVALRCDPISGHVSLYWYRQALGQGPEFLTYFNYEAQQDKSGLPNDRFSAERPEGSISTLTIQRTEQRDSAMYRCASSVDPGPYSPLHFGNGTRLTVT.

The chain couples TRBV9 to TRBJ2-3; maybe TRBD2 (5 bases). V dropped 2 bases and J dropped 7 bases, with 11 bases sitting between them. Germline CDR1 and CDR2: SGDLS and YYNGEE. The CDR3 has 13 residues. This CDR3 is CASSVPDSYTQYF. The CDR3, as DNA: TGTGCCAGCAGCGTCCCGGACTCCTATACGCAGTATTTT.

The chain recombines TRBV27 with TRBJ2-2, with 7 bases lining up with TRBD1. Germline V CDR1 and CDR2: MNHEY, SMNVEV (reference sequence). The CDR3 has 14 amino acids. The ends lost 7 bases at V and 4 bases at J; junction bases unmatched: 6. The CDR3 is CASTGGKGTGELFF. CDR3 in DNA: TGTGCCAGCACAGGGGGAAAAGGCACCGGGGAGCTGTTTTTT.

The chain employs TRBV4-3 and TRBJ2-7; 8 bases are shared with TRBD1. CDR1 and CDR2 (germline): LGHNA, YSLEER. CDR3 length equals 16 residues. The J segment lost 4 bases and the V segment lost 0 bases, leaving 8 bases of the junction unmatched. CDR3 nucleotides: TGCGCCAGCAGCCAAGATCTGCAGGGGGCAGGATACGAGCAGTACTTC. The encoded protein is CASSQDLQGAGYEQYF.

This clone came up once. The chain is built from TRBV5-1 and TRBJ1-1; D is undetermined. V gave up 0 bases and J gave up 6 bases, with 12 bases separating them. Germline CDR1 reads SGHRS; CDR2 reads YFSETQ. The CDR3 runs to 14 residues. As DNA, the CDR3 is TGCGCCAGCAGCTTGGCCCCAGGTTTCGCTGAAGCTTTCTTT. This encodes CASSLAPGFAEAFF.

The chain is built from TRBV5-5 and TRBJ2-3, with TRBD2 matching 15 bases. Germline CDR1 SGHKS, CDR2 YYEKEE (reference sequence). The V and J ends lost 4 bases and 7 bases, in that order; junction bases with no gene match: 13. The CDR3 runs 18 residues. CDR3 nucleotide sequence: TGTGCCAGCAGCGCGCCGGGACTAGCGGGGGGAAAGGCAAATACGCAGTATTTT. Protein sequence: CASSAPGLAGGKANTQYF.

The sample holds a few counts of this clone. The rearrangement joins TRBV7-2 to TRBJ1-1; D gene uncertain. The germline gives CDR1 SGHTA, CDR2 FQGNSA. The CDR3 is 12 residues long. Trimming removed 6 bases at V and 4 bases at J, with 9 bases between. The CDR3 DNA is TGTGCCAGCAGAGAAGGCAGCACTGAAGCTTTCTTT. Encoded protein: CASREGSTEAFF. Drawing the rest from reference TRBV7-2 and TRBJ1-1, the complete variable domain is GAGVSQSPSNKVTEKGKDVELRCDPISGHTALYWYRQSLGQGLEFLIYFQGNSAPDKSGLPSDRFSAERTGGSVSTLTIQRTQQEDSAVYLCASREGSTEAFFGQGTRLTVV.

The rearrangement joins TRBV7-2 to TRBJ2-1; D may correspond to TRBD1 or TRBD2 (5 bases each). V dropped 5 bases and J dropped 6 bases, with 11 bases sitting between them. Germline CDR1 is SGHTA and CDR2 is FQGNSA. The CDR3 sequence is 13 residues long. CDR3 amino acids: CASSLGRPNEQFF. Here the CDR3 DNA reads TGTGCCAGCAGCCTGGGACGTCCCAATGAGCAGTTCTTC. Drawing the rest from reference TRBV7-2 and TRBJ2-1, the complete variable domain is GAGVSQSPSNKVTEKGKDVELRCDPISGHTALYWYRQSLGQGLEFLIYFQGNSAPDKSGLPSDRFSAERTGGSVSTLTIQRTQQEDSAVYLCASSLGRPNEQFFGPGTRLTVL.

This chain uses TRBV6-5 with TRBJ2-2, with 8 bases matching TRBD1. This CDR3 has 16 residues. CDR1 and CDR2 (germline): MNHEY, SVGAGI. V shed 0 bases and J 6 bases; nucleotides not matched to a gene: 6. CDR3 DNA: TGTGCCAGCAGTTACTCGCAGGGGGCTAAATCCGGGGAGCTGTTTTTT. It specifies CASSYSQGAKSGELFF.

The chain employs TRBV2 and TRBJ1-5; TRBD1 might be the D (6 bases). This CDR3 is built from 15 residues. Trimming pared 6 bases from V and 1 base from J, leaving 13 bases between. Germline assignment: CDR1 SNHLY and CDR2 FYNNEI. The CDR3 here is CASREQGLSNQPQHF. Here the CDR3 DNA reads TGTGCCAGCAGAGAACAGGGCCTGAGCAATCAGCCCCAGCATTTT.

J is TRBJ1-1 and V is TRBV9; tentatively, D is TRBD1 (5 bases). The CDR3 sequence is 14 residues long. Germline V lookup: CDR1 SGDLS, CDR2 YYNGEE. V lost 2 bases and J 0 bases, leaving 8 bases between the germline ends. The CDR3 DNA reads as TGTGCCAGCAGCGTGCGGGACCTGAACACTGAAGCTTTCTTT. Amino acids: CASSVRDLNTEAFF.

The J gene is TRBJ2-1, the V gene TRBV18, with 9 bases lining up with TRBD1. Per the germline V gene, CDR1 is KGHSH and CDR2 is LQKENI. There are 14 residues in the CDR3. Losses at the gene ends were 3 bases for V and 8 bases for J; bases not matched to a gene: 5. This chain's CDR3 is CASSPGTGIYEQFF. Here the CDR3 DNA reads TGTGCCAGCTCACCTGGGACAGGGATCTATGAGCAGTTCTTC.

The CDR3 region is CASISVDYGYTF. DNA for the CDR3: TGTGCCAGCATTTCGGTCGACTATGGCTACACCTTC. This sequence joins TRBV28 and TRBJ1-2; D is ambiguous. Deletions cut 7 bases from V and 3 bases from J, with 9 bases between. The CDR3 covers 12 residues. Germline lookup yields CDR1 MDHEN and CDR2 SYDVKM.

The chain has TRBV18 and TRBJ1-4; 9 positions agree with TRBD1. CDR1 KGHSH and CDR2 LQKENI come from the germline V gene. The V gene end was trimmed by 6 bases and the J gene end by 7 bases; junction bases not matched to a gene: 6. This CDR3 comprises 14 residues. The CDR3 spells CASSWTGEAEKLFF. As DNA, the CDR3 is TGTGCCAGCTCTTGGACAGGGGAAGCTGAAAAACTGTTTTTT.

The rearrangement joins TRBV4-3 to TRBJ2-7; D gene unclear. There are 16 residues in the CDR3. The V gene's germline CDR1 is LGHNA and CDR2 YSLEER. Trimming stripped 1 base from V and 0 bases from J, with 13 bases between. The CDR3 sequence is CASSQGSTVSSYEQYF. CDR3 DNA: TGCGCCAGCAGCCAAGGGTCGACTGTTAGCTCCTACGAGCAGTACTTC.

The rearrangement joins TRBV7-2 to TRBJ2-5, with D hard to call. This CDR3 has 13 amino acids. V was trimmed by 8 bases and J by 0 bases, leaving 10 bases between them. Germline values: CDR1 SGHTA, CDR2 FQGNSA. CDR3: CASADGYQETQYF. CDR3 sequence (DNA): TGTGCCAGCGCGGACGGCTACCAAGAGACCCAGTACTTC.

The chain is built from TRBV19 and TRBJ1-2, with a possible D match to TRBD1 (5 bases). Trimming removed 2 bases from V and 4 bases from J, with 11 bases in between. The germline gives CDR1 LNHDA, CDR2 SQIVND (reference sequence). The CDR3 totals 14 residues. This CDR3 reads CASSIRDGRYGYTF. As DNA, the CDR3 is TGTGCCAGTAGTATACGGGACGGGCGCTATGGCTACACCTTC.

The genes are TRBV7-2 and TRBJ2-2; 12 nucleotides align to TRBD2. This CDR3 spans 15 amino acids. Germline-derived CDR1 and CDR2 are SGHTA and FQGNSA. J was trimmed by 6 bases and V by 4 bases; bases with no gene match: 3. For the CDR3, the DNA is TGTGCCAGCAGCTATACTAGCGGGGGGTCCGGGGAGCTGTTTTTT. Translated: CASSYTSGGSGELFF.